The entry below gives a single T cell receptor beta chain sequence along with its context. Its antigen is not identified. The sample belongs to a study of blood T cells in healthy people across ages. Study outcomes and limitations: Diversity was estimated from one million T cells, and these estimates were considered underestimates.

PCR was performed a second time for roughly 7 to 11 cycles using a sample-barcoded 5' primer and a J-beta primer mix. TCRdb called the 5' RACE reads again in MiXCR, with one record for every CDR3 protein. There are fewer than 2 million distinct CDR3 sequences in the sample; about two fifths occur only once, and roughly 24% lies in the top ten. Trimming stripped 2 bases from V and 2 bases from J, with 11 bases between. The CDR3 covers 15 residues. The germline V gene encodes CDR1 MDHEN and CDR2 SYDVKM. This clonotype originated in a human donor in good health. Sequencing was carried out using blood. The V call is TRBV28, the J call TRBJ2-3; TRBD1 might be the D (6 bases). The CDR3 loop is CASSLQGITTDTQYF. The CDR3, as DNA: TGTGCCAGCAGTTTACAGGGGATAACCACAGATACGCAGTATTTT.